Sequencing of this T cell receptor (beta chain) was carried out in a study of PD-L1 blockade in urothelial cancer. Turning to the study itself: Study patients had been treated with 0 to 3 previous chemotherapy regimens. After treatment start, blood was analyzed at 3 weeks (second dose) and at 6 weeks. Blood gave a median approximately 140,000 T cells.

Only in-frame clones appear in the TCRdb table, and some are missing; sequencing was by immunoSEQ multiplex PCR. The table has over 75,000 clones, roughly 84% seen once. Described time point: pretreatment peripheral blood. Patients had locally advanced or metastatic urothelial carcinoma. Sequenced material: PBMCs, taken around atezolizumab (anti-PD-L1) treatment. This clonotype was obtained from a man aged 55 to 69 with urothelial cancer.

DNA of the CDR3: TGTGCCAGCTCACCAATACAGGGCACTGAAGCTTTCTTT. Translated, it gives CASSPIQGTEAFF. The gene calls are TRBV18 and TRBJ1-1; perhaps TRBD1 as D (6 bases). Germline V lookup: CDR1 KGHSH, CDR2 LQKENI. V was clipped by 2 bases and J by 4 bases, with 8 bases between them. This CDR3 contains 13 residues.